Presented here are 23 T cell receptor beta chains from one specimen sequenced in a study of neoadjuvant anti-PD-1 for oral cavity cancer. Noted time point: after neoadjuvant nivolumab, at surgical resection. Generated by immunoSEQ multiplex PCR, the TCRdb table keeps only in-frame clones and is missing some. The sample lists around 10,000 clones, around two thirds seen once, with 6.5% to 9.5% in the top ten. The sequenced sample was tumor tissue, obtained after nivolumab (anti-PD-1) treatment. The source is a person aged 40 to 85 with oral cavity squamous cell carcinoma.

This chain connects TRBV28 to TRBJ1-2; the D is unclear. V was cut by 7 bases and J by 4 bases, with 13 bases left in between. Germline CDR1 and CDR2: MDHEN and SYDVKM. The CDR3 sequence is 13 residues long. Here the CDR3 DNA reads TGTGCCAGCATCCCTAGAGGGAGCTATGGCTACACCTTC. Translation: CASIPRGSYGYTF.

The rearrangement links TRBV9 to TRBJ1-2; tentative D call: TRBD1 (5 bases). Trimming shortened V by 4 bases and J by 8 bases, and 15 bases separated the two germline ends. CDR1 and CDR2 from the germline V gene are SGDLS and YYNGEE. CDR3 length: 13 amino acids. The CDR3 nucleotides read TGTGCCAGCAGCCCCGGGGACCGAGAAGGCTACACCTTC. Residues: CASSPGDREGYTF.

This clone was counted only a few times. Here the CDR3 reads CAWIVAGGYTF. DNA of the CDR3: TGTGCCTGGATTGTAGCCGGTGGCTACACCTTC. This chain links TRBV30 with TRBJ1-2; D gene uncertain. Germline CDR1 reads GTSNPN; CDR2 reads SVGIG (reference sequence). V gave up 4 bases and J gave up 7 bases, with 10 bases separating them. This CDR3 is built from 11 residues.

This clone was counted between two and nine times. As DNA, the CDR3 is TGTGCCAGTAGCGCTGGACTAGAGTACGAGCAGTACTTC. Translation: CASSAGLEYEQYF. The rearrangement links TRBV19 to TRBJ2-7, with 7 positions matching TRBD2. V gave up 6 bases and J gave up 4 bases; unmatched junction bases: 6. The CDR3 consists of 13 residues. In germline, CDR1 is LNHDA, CDR2 SQIVND (reference sequence).

This clone was picked up a small number of times. The gene calls are TRBV19 and TRBJ1-5; TRBD1 matches 7 bases. The CDR3 contains 13 residues. The germline V gene encodes CDR1 LNHDA and CDR2 SQIVND (reference sequence). Unmatched junction bases numbered 4, after V lost 6 bases and J lost 5 bases. The CDR3: CASRQGKDQPQHF. The CDR3 nucleotides are TGTGCCAGTAGACAGGGGAAGGATCAGCCCCAGCATTTT.

This sequence joins TRBV6-5 and TRBJ2-1, with D possibly matching TRBD2 (5 bases). Deletions cut 2 bases from V and 1 base from J, with 9 bases between. The length of the CDR3 is 15 residues. Germline loops: CDR1 MNHEY, CDR2 SVGAGI. The CDR3, as DNA: TGTGCCAGCAGTTACAGTGGGAGTTCCTACAATGAGCAGTTCTTC. Translation gives CASSYSGSSYNEQFF.

The chain is built from TRBV7-9 and TRBJ2-7, with D tentatively TRBD1 (6 bases). Germline CDR1 SEHNR, CDR2 FQNEAQ (reference sequence). Trimming shortened V by 6 bases and J by 2 bases, and 11 bases separated the two germline ends. The CDR3 has 13 amino acids. The CDR3 region is CASRKKGAYEQYF. The CDR3 DNA sequence: TGTGCCAGCAGAAAAAAGGGGGCCTACGAGCAGTACTTC.

Regarding this clone: Relative to the germline gene, one junction end is altered; a read error may explain this. The chain recombines TRBV7-7 with TRBJ2-7; 7 positions match TRBD1. This CDR3 is 13 amino acids long. Germline loops: CDR1 SSHAT, CDR2 FNYEAQ (reference sequence). CDR3 bases: TGTGCTAGCAGCCTAGGACAGGACTACGAGCAGTACTTC. This encodes CASSLGQDYEQYF.

The CDR3 is CASSLRGGAGETQYF. The DNA for the CDR3 is TGTGCCAGCAGCTTAAGAGGAGGGGCCGGTGAGACCCAGTACTTC. The V gene is TRBV14, the J gene TRBJ2-5, with D perhaps matching TRBD2 (6 bases). Germline CDR1 is SGHDN and CDR2 is FVKESK. V was cut by 5 bases and J by 5 bases, with 18 bases left in between. This CDR3 has 15 amino acids.

The rearrangement joins TRBV19 to TRBJ1-1; D remains ambiguous. Germline V CDR1 and CDR2: LNHDA, SQIVND (reference sequence). The CDR3 extends over 13 amino acids. The V and J ends lost 8 bases and 1 base respectively, with 11 bases between them. The DNA of the CDR3 is TGTGCCAGTGGCGGACGGAGGAACACTGAAGCTTTCTTT. As protein: CASGGRRNTEAFF. The full variable domain, with the rest looked up from reference TRBV19 and TRBJ1-1, is DGGITQSPKYLFRKEGQNVTLSCEQNLNHDAMYWYRQDPGQGLRLIYYSQIVNDFQKGDIAEGYSVSREKKESFPLTVTSAQKNPTAFYLCASGGRRNTEAFFGQGTRLTVV.

This clone was detected a few times. The V gene is TRBV10-3, the J gene TRBJ2-1; TRBD1 aligns across 8 bases. With 4 bases clipped from V and 6 bases from J, the junction kept 2 bases outside the gene matches. CDR3 length equals 13 residues. CDR1 is ENHRY, CDR2 SYGVKD, per germline. The chain's CDR3 is CAISGQGRNEQFF. DNA for the CDR3: TGTGCCATCAGTGGACAGGGGCGCAATGAGCAGTTCTTC.

This clone was observed a few times. The V call is TRBV6-1, the J call TRBJ2-7; TRBD1 matches 9 bases. V trimming: 8 bases; J trimming: 6 bases; junction bases outside the gene matches: 14. This CDR3 region has 15 residues. Germline CDR1 reads MNHNS; CDR2 reads SASEGT. CDR3 in DNA: TGTGCCAGCTCCCCACCCGGGACAGGGCCACTCGAGCAGTACTTC. Protein sequence: CASSPPGTGPLEQYF.

The chain recombines TRBV19 with TRBJ1-1; D not certain. The length of the CDR3 is 14 residues. In germline, CDR1 is LNHDA, CDR2 SQIVND (reference sequence). The V and J ends lost 1 base and 4 bases respectively, with 10 bases between them. This CDR3 reads CASSIVKGGTEAFF. The CDR3 DNA reads as TGTGCCAGTAGTATAGTCAAGGGCGGCACTGAAGCTTTCTTT.

This rearrangement joins TRBV5-1 to TRBJ1-1; D might be TRBD1 (5 bases). Trimming shortened V by 4 bases and J by 1 base, and 17 bases separated the two germline ends. Germline-derived CDR1 and CDR2 are SGHRS and YFSETQ. The CDR3 is made up of 16 amino acids. As DNA, the CDR3 is TGCGCCAGCAGCCCTCGGGGCGGGGGGAGGAACACTGAAGCTTTCTTT. Its protein is CASSPRGGGRNTEAFF.

V is TRBV5-4 and J is TRBJ2-3, with a weak D call TRBD2 (6 bases). The CDR3 has 15 residues. With 1 base removed from V and 6 bases from J, the gap between germline ends came to 15 bases. The germline V gene has CDR1 SGHNT and CDR2 YYREEE (reference sequence). The CDR3 reads CASSLNSGPTDTQYF. CDR3 sequence (DNA): TGTGCCAGCAGCTTGAATAGCGGACCCACGGATACGCAGTATTTT.

This clone was counted only a few times. V and J are TRBV2 and TRBJ2-7; D not certain. Germline values: CDR1 SNHLY, CDR2 FYNNEI. The CDR3 consists of 11 residues. Trimming took off 6 bases at V and 2 bases at J, with 5 bases between the two ends. CDR3: CASRETYEQYF. The DNA of the CDR3 is TGTGCCAGCAGGGAAACCTACGAGCAGTACTTC. The full variable domain, in which reference TRBV2 and TRBJ2-7 provide the parts outside the CDR3, is EPEVTQTPSHQVTQMGQEVILRCVPISNHLYFYWYRQILGQKVEFLVSFYNNEISEKSEIFDDQFSVERPDGSNFTLKIRSTKLEDSAMYFCASRETYEQYFGPGTRLTVT.

This chain uses TRBV6-6 with TRBJ2-5, with D tentatively TRBD2 (6 bases). V was cut by 0 bases and J by 6 bases, with 8 bases left in between. The CDR3 runs 13 residues. Germline assignment: CDR1 MNHNY and CDR2 SVGAGI (reference sequence). The DNA of the CDR3 is TGTGCCAGCAGTTACTCCGGAGGGAAGACCCAGTACTTC. This sequence encodes CASSYSGGKTQYF.

The chain combines TRBV6-6 with TRBJ2-6, with D possibly TRBD1 on 6 matching bases. Trimming cost V 4 bases and J 1 base, with 8 bases left between them. The CDR3 consists of 15 residues. Germline CDR1 MNHNY, CDR2 SVGAGI (reference sequence). This chain's CDR3 is CASSLQGSGANVLTF. CDR3 in DNA: TGTGCCAGCAGTTTACAGGGTTCTGGGGCCAACGTCCTGACTTTC.

This sequence joins TRBV4-1 and TRBJ1-4; D is perhaps TRBD1 (5 bases). The CDR3 runs to 15 residues. V gave up 0 bases and J gave up 10 bases, with 15 bases separating them. The V gene's germline CDR1 is MGHRA and CDR2 YSYEKL. The CDR3 loop reads CASSQDWTWGGKLFF. The DNA of the CDR3 is TGCGCCAGCAGCCAAGATTGGACCTGGGGGGGAAAACTGTTTTTT.

The chain uses TRBV4-1 and TRBJ2-5; D may be TRBD2 (6 bases). The V gene lost 0 bases and the J gene lost 2 bases, with 13 bases spanning the gap. The germline CDR1 and CDR2 sequences are MGHRA and YSYEKL. CDR3 length: 16 amino acids. The CDR3 is CASSQEGGGRQETQYF. The CDR3 nucleotides read TGCGCCAGCAGCCAAGAGGGGGGAGGTCGTCAAGAGACCCAGTACTTC.

This clone was counted between two and nine times. The chain is built from TRBV27 and TRBJ1-2; no reliable D call. This CDR3 has 14 amino acids. Trimming removed 2 bases at V and 2 bases at J, with 9 bases between. Germline V lookup: CDR1 MNHEY, CDR2 SMNVEV (reference sequence). The CDR3 sequence is CASSLKLSNYGYTF. CDR3 in DNA: TGTGCCAGCAGTTTAAAACTCTCGAACTATGGCTACACCTTC.

This chain links TRBV15 with TRBJ2-3, with 12 bases that match TRBD2. Germline CDR1 is LNHNV and CDR2 is YYDKDF (reference sequence). V was clipped by 1 base and J by 4 bases; unmatched bases: 9. This CDR3 has 18 amino acids. The CDR3 DNA reads TGTGCCACCAGCAGAGGTGAACTAGCGGGGGGTCATGCAGATACGCAGTATTTT. Encoded protein: CATSRGELAGGHADTQYF.

The chain carries TRBV4-1 and TRBJ1-3; TRBD1 is a possible D gene (6 bases). The V gene lost 2 bases and the J gene lost 4 bases, with 15 bases spanning the gap. CDR3 length: 16 residues. CDR1 and CDR2 (germline): MGHRA, YSYEKL. CDR3 sequence: CASSQTQGLGGNTIYF. The CDR3 region has the DNA TGCGCCAGCAGCCAAACCCAGGGGCTGGGGGGAAACACCATATATTTT.